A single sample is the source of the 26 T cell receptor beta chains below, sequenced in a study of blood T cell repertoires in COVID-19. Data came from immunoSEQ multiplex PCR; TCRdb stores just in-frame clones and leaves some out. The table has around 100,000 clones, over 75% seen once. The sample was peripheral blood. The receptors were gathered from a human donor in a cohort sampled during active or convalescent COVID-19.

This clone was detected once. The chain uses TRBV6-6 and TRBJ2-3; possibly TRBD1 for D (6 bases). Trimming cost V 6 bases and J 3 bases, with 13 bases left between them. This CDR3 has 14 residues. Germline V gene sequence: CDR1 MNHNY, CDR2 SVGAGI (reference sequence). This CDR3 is CASSSTDRTDTQYF. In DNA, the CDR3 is TGTGCCAGCAGCTCCACCGACAGGACAGATACGCAGTATTTT.

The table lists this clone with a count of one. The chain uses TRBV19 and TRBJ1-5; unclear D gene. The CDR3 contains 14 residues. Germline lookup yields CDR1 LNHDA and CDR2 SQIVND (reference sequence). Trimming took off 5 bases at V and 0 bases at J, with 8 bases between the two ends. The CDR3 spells CASSLAVSNQPQHF. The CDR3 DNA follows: TGTGCCAGTAGTTTGGCTGTTAGCAATCAGCCCCAGCATTTT.

CDR3 amino acids: CASRRGRTNEKLFF. The CDR3 nucleotides read TGTGCCAGCAGGCGCGGGAGGACTAATGAAAAACTGTTTTTT. The rearrangement uses TRBV2 and TRBJ1-4; D gene unclear. The V gene's germline CDR1 is SNHLY and CDR2 FYNNEI. V was clipped by 6 bases and J by 2 bases, with 10 bases between them. The CDR3 has 14 amino acids.

CDR3 residues: CASSLQGSSGNTIYF. CDR3 nucleotide sequence: TGCGCCAGCAGCTTGCAGGGGAGCTCTGGAAACACCATATATTTT. The V call is TRBV5-1, the J call TRBJ1-3, with D tentatively TRBD1 (6 bases). V dropped 1 base and J dropped 0 bases, with 8 bases sitting between them. CDR1 SGHRS and CDR2 YFSETQ come from the germline V gene. CDR3 length equals 15 residues. Variable domain in full (rest from reference TRBV5-1 and TRBJ1-3): KAGVTQTPRYLIKTRGQQVTLSCSPISGHRSVSWYQQTPGQGLQFLFEYFSETQRNKGNFPGRFSGRQFSNSRSEMNVSTLELGDSALYLCASSLQGSSGNTIYFGEGSWLTVV.

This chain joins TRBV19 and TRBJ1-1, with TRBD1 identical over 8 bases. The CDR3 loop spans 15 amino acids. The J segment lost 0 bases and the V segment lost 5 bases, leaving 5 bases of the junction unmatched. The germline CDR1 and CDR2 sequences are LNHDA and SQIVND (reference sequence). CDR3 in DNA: TGTGCCAGTAGTGCTCGACAGGGGCTGAACACTGAAGCTTTCTTT. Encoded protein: CASSARQGLNTEAFF.

CDR3 bases: TGTGCCAGCAGTTCTCAAGGGGGGGAAAATGAAAAACTGTTTTTT. Its translation is CASSSQGGENEKLFF. The J gene is TRBJ1-4, the V gene TRBV6-6, with D possibly being TRBD1 (6 bases). The ends were cut back, 4 bases at V and 5 bases at J, with 14 bases in the middle. From germline, CDR1 is MNHNY and CDR2 SVGAGI (reference sequence). The CDR3 extends over 15 amino acids.

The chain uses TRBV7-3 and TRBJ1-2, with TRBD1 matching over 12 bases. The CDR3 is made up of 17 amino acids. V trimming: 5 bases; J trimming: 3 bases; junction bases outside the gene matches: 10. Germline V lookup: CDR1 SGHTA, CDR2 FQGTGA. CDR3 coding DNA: TGTGCCAGCAGCGACTGGGACAGGGGGCCATCTTACTATGGCTACACCTTC. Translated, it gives CASSDWDRGPSYYGYTF.

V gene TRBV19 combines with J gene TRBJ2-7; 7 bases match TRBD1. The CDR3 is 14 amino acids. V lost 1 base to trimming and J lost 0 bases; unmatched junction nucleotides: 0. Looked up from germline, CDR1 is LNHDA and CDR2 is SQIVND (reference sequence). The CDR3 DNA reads TGTGCCAGTAGTATAGGGGACAGCTCCTACGAGCAGTACTTC. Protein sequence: CASSIGDSSYEQYF.

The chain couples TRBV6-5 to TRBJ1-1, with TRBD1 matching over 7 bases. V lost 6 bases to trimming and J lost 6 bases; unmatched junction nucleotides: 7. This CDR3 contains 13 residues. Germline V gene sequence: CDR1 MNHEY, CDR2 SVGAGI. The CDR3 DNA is TGTGCCAGCAGCCCCGGGACAGCCTCTGAAGCTTTCTTT. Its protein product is CASSPGTASEAFF.

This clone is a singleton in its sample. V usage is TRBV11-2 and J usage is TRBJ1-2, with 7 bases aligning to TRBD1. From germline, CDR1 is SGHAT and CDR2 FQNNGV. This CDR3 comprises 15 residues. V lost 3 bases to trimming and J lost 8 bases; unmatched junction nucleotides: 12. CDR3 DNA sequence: TGTGCCAGCAGCTTTGTTCAGGGGGTTTTGGGAGGCTACACCTTC. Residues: CASSFVQGVLGGYTF. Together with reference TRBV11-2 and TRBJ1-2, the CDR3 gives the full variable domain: EAGVAQSPRYKIIEKRQSVAFWCNPISGHATLYWYQQILGQGPKLLIQFQNNGVVDDSQLPKDRFSAERLKGVDSTLKIQPAKLEDSAVYLCASSFVQGVLGGYTFGSGTRLTVV.

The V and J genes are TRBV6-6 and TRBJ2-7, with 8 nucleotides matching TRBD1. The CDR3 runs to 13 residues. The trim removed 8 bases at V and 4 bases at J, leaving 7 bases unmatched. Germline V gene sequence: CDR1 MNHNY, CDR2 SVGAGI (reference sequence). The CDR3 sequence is CASGADRAYEQYF. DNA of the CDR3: TGTGCCAGCGGGGCGGACAGGGCGTACGAGCAGTACTTC.

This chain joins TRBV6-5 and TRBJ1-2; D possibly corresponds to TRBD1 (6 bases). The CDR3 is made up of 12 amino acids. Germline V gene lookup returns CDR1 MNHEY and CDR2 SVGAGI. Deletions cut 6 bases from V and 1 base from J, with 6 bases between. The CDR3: CASRDSNYGYTF. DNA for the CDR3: TGTGCCAGCAGGGACAGTAACTATGGCTACACCTTC.

CDR3 loop: CASSRTSLSTDTQYF. The CDR3 DNA is TGTGCCAGCAGCCGGACTAGCCTCAGCACAGATACGCAGTATTTT. The chain employs TRBV11-1 and TRBJ2-3; TRBD2 aligns across 8 bases. The germline V gene has CDR1 SGHAT and CDR2 FQDESV (reference sequence). The CDR3 loop spans 15 amino acids. The ends lost 5 bases at V and 0 bases at J; junction bases unmatched: 4.

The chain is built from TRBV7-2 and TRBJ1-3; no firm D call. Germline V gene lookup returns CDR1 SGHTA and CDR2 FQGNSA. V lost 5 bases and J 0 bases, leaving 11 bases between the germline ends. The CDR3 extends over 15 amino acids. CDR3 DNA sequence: TGTGCCAGCAGCCTCAGCAGGCTCTCTGGAAACACCATATATTTT. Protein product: CASSLSRLSGNTIYF.

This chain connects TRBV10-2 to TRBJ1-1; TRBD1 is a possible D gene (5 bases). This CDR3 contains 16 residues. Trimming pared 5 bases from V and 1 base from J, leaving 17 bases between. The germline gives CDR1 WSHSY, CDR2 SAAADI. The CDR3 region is CASSPTPPGGNTEAFF. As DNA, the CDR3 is TGCGCCAGCAGTCCCACCCCTCCCGGGGGGAACACTGAAGCTTTCTTT.

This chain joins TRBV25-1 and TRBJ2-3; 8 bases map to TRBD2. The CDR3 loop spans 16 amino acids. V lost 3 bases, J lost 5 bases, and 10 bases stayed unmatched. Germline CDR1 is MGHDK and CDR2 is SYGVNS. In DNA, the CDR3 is TGTGCCAGCAGTGACCCGTCGGTGGGGACTAGAGATACGCAGTATTTT. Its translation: CASSDPSVGTRDTQYF.

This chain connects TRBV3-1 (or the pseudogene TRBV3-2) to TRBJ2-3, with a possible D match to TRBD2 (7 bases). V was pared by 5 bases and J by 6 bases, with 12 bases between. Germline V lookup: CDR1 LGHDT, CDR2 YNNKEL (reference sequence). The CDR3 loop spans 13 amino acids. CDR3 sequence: CASSDRGADTQYF. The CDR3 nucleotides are TGTGCCAGCAGCGACCGGGGGGCGGATACGCAGTATTTT.

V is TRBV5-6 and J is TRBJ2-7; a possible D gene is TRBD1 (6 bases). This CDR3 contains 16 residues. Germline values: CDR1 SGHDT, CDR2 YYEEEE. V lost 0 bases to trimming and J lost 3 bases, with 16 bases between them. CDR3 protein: CASSLAPSTGSYEQYF. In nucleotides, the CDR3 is TGTGCCAGCAGCTTGGCACCCTCAACAGGGAGCTACGAGCAGTACTTC. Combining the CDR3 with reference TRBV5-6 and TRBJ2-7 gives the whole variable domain DAGVTQSPTHLIKTRGQQVTLRCSPKSGHDTVSWYQQALGQGPQFIFQYYEEEERQRGNFPDRFSGHQFPNYSSELNVNALLLGDSALYLCASSLAPSTGSYEQYFGPGTRLTVT.

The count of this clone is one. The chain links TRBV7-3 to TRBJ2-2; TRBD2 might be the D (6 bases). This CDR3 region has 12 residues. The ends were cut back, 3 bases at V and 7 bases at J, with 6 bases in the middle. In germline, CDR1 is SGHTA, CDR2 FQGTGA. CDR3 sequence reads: CASSFGGGELFF. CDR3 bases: TGTGCCAGCAGCTTCGGGGGCGGGGAGCTGTTTTTT.

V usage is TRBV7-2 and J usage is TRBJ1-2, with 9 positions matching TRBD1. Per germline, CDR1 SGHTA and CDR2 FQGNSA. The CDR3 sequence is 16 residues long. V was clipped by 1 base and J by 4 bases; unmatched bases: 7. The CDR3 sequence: CASSLVITGGIYGYTF. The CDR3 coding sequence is TGTGCCAGCAGCTTAGTGATAACAGGGGGCATCTATGGCTACACCTTC. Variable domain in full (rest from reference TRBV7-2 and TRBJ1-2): GAGVSQSPSNKVTEKGKDVELRCDPISGHTALYWYRQSLGQGLEFLIYFQGNSAPDKSGLPSDRFSAERTGGSVSTLTIQRTQQEDSAVYLCASSLVITGGIYGYTFGSGTRLTVV.

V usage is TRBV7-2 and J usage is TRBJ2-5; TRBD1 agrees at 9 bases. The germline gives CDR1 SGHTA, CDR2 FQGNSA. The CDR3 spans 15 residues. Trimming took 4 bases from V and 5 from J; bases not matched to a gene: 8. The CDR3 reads CASSWWDRALETQYF. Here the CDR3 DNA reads TGTGCCAGCAGCTGGTGGGACAGGGCGTTGGAGACCCAGTACTTC. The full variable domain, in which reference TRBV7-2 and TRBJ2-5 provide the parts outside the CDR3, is GAGVSQSPSNKVTEKGKDVELRCDPISGHTALYWYRQSLGQGLEFLIYFQGNSAPDKSGLPSDRFSAERTGGSVSTLTIQRTQQEDSAVYLCASSWWDRALETQYFGPGTRLLVL.

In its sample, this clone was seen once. For the CDR3, the DNA is TGTGCCAGCAGCCAAGGGACAGGGTACGGCACTGAAGCTTTCTTT. Translating it yields CASSQGTGYGTEAFF. The chain combines TRBV3-1 (or the pseudogene TRBV3-2) with TRBJ1-1, with TRBD1 matching over 8 bases. Germline loops: CDR1 LGHDT, CDR2 YNNKEL (reference sequence). J gave up 4 bases and V 1 base, and 5 bases lay outside the gene matches. This CDR3 is built from 15 residues.

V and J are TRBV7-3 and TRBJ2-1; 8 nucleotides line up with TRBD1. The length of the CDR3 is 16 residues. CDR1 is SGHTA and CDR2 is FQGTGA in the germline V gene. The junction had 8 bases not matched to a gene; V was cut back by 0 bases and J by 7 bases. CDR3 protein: CASSLTDGQGGNEQFF. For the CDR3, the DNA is TGTGCCAGCAGCTTAACCGATGGACAGGGTGGAAATGAGCAGTTCTTC.

In nucleotides, the CDR3 is TGTGCCAGCAGCCCACAGGGGGCTCTTGGCTACACCTTC. It codes for CASSPQGALGYTF. The chain carries TRBV5-6 and TRBJ1-2, with 9 bases that match TRBD1. Per germline, CDR1 SGHDT and CDR2 YYEEEE. The CDR3 is made up of 13 amino acids. With V trimmed by 4 bases and J by 7 bases, 5 bases remained unmatched.

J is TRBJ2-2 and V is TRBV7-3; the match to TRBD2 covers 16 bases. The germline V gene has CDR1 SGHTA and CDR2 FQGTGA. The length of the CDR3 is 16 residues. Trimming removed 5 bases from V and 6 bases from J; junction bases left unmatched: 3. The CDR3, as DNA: TGTGCCAGCAGCCGGGGACTAGCGGGGGGGCCCGGGGAGCTGTTTTTT. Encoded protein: CASSRGLAGGPGELFF.

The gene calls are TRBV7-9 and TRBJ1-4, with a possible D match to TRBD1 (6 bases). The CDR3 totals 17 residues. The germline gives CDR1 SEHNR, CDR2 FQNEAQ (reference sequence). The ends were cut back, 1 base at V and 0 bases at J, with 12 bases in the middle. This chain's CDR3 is CASSLDRGAATNEKLFF. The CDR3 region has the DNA TGTGCCAGCAGCTTAGATCGGGGGGCGGCAACTAATGAAAAACTGTTTTTT.